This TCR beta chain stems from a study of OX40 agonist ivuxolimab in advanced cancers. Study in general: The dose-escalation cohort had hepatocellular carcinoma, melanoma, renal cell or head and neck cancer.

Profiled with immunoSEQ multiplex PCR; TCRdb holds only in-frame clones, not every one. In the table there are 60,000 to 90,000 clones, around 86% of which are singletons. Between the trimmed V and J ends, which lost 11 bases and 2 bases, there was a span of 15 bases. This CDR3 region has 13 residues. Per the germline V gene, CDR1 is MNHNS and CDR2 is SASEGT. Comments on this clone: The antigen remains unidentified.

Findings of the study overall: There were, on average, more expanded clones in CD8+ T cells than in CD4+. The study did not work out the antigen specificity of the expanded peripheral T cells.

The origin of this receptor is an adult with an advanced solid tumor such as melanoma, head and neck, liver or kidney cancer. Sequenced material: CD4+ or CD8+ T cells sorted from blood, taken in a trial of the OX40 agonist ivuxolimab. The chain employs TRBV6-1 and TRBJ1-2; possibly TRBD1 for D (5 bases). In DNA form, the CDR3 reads TGTGCCGGAAGGACACCCGAAAACTATGGCTACACCTTC. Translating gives CAGRTPENYGYTF.